A selection of T cell receptor beta chains follows, all from one sample in a study of radiation and T cells in renal cell carcinoma. The repertoire was sequenced with immunoSEQ multiplex PCR; TCRdb's copy has only in-frame clones and lacks some. The sample includes more than 140,000 clones, around 78% of them seen just once. The source was blood, collected from a patient whose treatment included radiotherapy and nephrectomy. All receptors derive from a woman in her fifties or sixties with renal cell carcinoma. Both conserved end residues are part of each CDR3. Fields, in order: clone size, D gene, J gene, V gene, CDR3 DNA, CDR3 protein. The D gene is left open where the match is weak. A clone size is listed for some rows: how often the clone was seen (once, few, many), or a class if it is expanded.

size: .; D: .; J: TRBJ1-6; V: TRBV27; DNA: TGTGCCAGCAGTTCTTTGGGAGGTTCACCCCTCCACTTT; CDR3: CASSSLGGSPLHF
size: once; D: .; J: TRBJ2-5; V: TRBV11-3; DNA: TGTGCCAGCAGCTCCGTGGGGGGAGAGACCCAGTACTTC; CDR3: CASSSVGGETQYF
size: once; D: .; J: TRBJ1-1; V: TRBV9; DNA: TGTGCCAGCAGCGTATTGTCCCAAAACACTGAAGCTTTCTTT; CDR3: CASSVLSQNTEAFF
size: once; D: .; J: TRBJ2-3; V: TRBV10-1; DNA: TGCGCCAGCAGGGAAACGACAGCTAGCACAGATACGCAGTATTTT; CDR3: CASRETTASTDTQYF
size: .; D: .; J: TRBJ2-4; V: TRBV5-4; DNA: TGTGCCAGCAGCTTGGCGGGGGCCAAAAACATTCAGTACTTC; CDR3: CASSLAGAKNIQYF
size: once; D: .; J: TRBJ1-3; V: TRBV20-1; DNA: TGCAGCCCCAGGGCGGGAAACACCATATATTTT; CDR3: CSPRAGNTIYF
size: once; D: .; J: TRBJ2-2; V: TRBV5-1; DNA: TGCGCCAGCAGCTTGGTTGGCGGGGAGAACACCGGGGAGCTGTTTTTT; CDR3: CASSLVGGENTGELFF
size: .; D: .; J: TRBJ1-5; V: TRBV6-5; DNA: TGTGCCAGCAGTCAACTGCAGACTGCCGCTCAGCCCCAGCATTTT; CDR3: CASSQLQTAAQPQHF
size: .; D: TRBD2; J: TRBJ2-3; V: TRBV5-1; DNA: TGCGCCAGCAGCATTGGACTAGCGGGGGGGACAGATACGCAGTATTTT; CDR3: CASSIGLAGGTDTQYF
size: .; D: TRBD1; J: TRBJ1-5; V: TRBV4-1; DNA: TGCGCCAGCAGCCAGACGGGACAGGGGAAACATCAGCCCCAGCATTTT; CDR3: CASSQTGQGKHQPQHF
size: .; D: TRBD2; J: TRBJ2-3; V: TRBV5-1; DNA: TGCGCCAGCAGCTTGCGGCCTAGCGGGCGTTCTAGCACAGATACGCAGTATTTT; CDR3: CASSLRPSGRSSTDTQYF
size: .; D: TRBD1; J: TRBJ1-2; V: TRBV7-8; DNA: TGTGCCAGCAGCCCAAGGACAGGTGGTGGCTACACCTTC; CDR3: CASSPRTGGGYTF
size: .; D: .; J: TRBJ2-7; V: TRBV7-9; DNA: TGTGCCAGCAGCTCTTTGGGGAAAGACGAGCAGTACTTC; CDR3: CASSSLGKDEQYF
size: .; D: .; J: TRBJ1-5; V: TRBV7-2; DNA: TGTGCCAGCAGCTTAGACAGGGCCCAGCCCCAGCATTTT; CDR3: CASSLDRAQPQHF
size: .; D: .; J: TRBJ2-1; V: TRBV7-9; DNA: TGTGCCAGCAGCTTAGAGGGGGATGAGCAGTTCTTC; CDR3: CASSLEGDEQFF
size: .; D: .; J: TRBJ2-5; V: TRBV2; DNA: TGTGCCAGCAGTGGCGAGGCCCAGTACTTC; CDR3: CASSGEAQYF
size: .; D: .; J: TRBJ1-1; V: TRBV6-1; DNA: TGTGCCAGCAGTGAAACCACTGAAGCTTTCTTT; CDR3: CASSETTEAFF
size: .; D: .; J: TRBJ1-6; V: TRBV7-2; DNA: TGTGCCAGCAGCCGCCCTGGGGGCTCCTATAATTCACCCCTCCACTTT; CDR3: CASSRPGGSYNSPLHF
size: .; D: TRBD1; J: TRBJ1-6; V: TRBV7-8; DNA: TGTGCCAGCAGCTTAAGCGTAGGGGGCCCTTCACCCCTCCACTTT; CDR3: CASSLSVGGPSPLHF
size: .; D: TRBD1; J: TRBJ1-2; V: TRBV2; DNA: TGTGCCAGCGCGGGACAGGCCTATGGCTACACCTTC; CDR3: CASAGQAYGYTF
size: .; D: TRBD1; J: TRBJ2-2; V: TRBV5-6; DNA: TGTGCCAGCAGATACGGGACAGGGAAAAACACCGGGGAGCTGTTTTTT; CDR3: CASRYGTGKNTGELFF
size: .; D: .; J: TRBJ1-3; V: TRBV6-5; DNA: TGTGCCAGCAACTCGCCAGGTGCTGGAAACACCATATATTTT; CDR3: CASNSPGAGNTIYF
size: .; D: .; J: TRBJ1-2; V: TRBV28; DNA: .; CDR3: CASSSSTENYGYTF
size: .; D: TRBD1; J: TRBJ2-7; V: TRBV19; DNA: TGTGCCAGTCGACGTACGGACAGGGAGGACGAGCAGTACTTC; CDR3: CASRRTDREDEQYF
size: .; D: .; J: TRBJ2-3; V: TRBV19; DNA: TGTGCCAAGGGGAGCGGGAGCACAGATACGCAGTATTTT; CDR3: CAKGSGSTDTQYF
size: .; D: .; J: TRBJ1-3; V: TRBV15; DNA: TGTGCCACCAGCAGTCAAACGCGCACCATATATTTT; CDR3: CATSSQTRTIYF
size: .; D: .; J: TRBJ1-1; V: TRBV6-6; DNA: TGTGCCAGCAGGTGGGAGGGTGGGAGCACTGAAGCTTTCTTT; CDR3: CASRWEGGSTEAFF
size: few; D: TRBD1; J: TRBJ1-5; V: TRBV2; DNA: TGTGCCAGCTGTTGGGGACAGGGCAATCAGCCCCAGCATTTT; CDR3: CASCWGQGNQPQHF
size: .; D: .; J: TRBJ2-7; V: TRBV29-1; DNA: TGCAGCGTTGGACTACCAAACTACGAGCAGTACTTC; CDR3: CSVGLPNYEQYF
size: .; D: TRBD2; J: TRBJ2-1; V: TRBV9; DNA: TGTGCCAGCAGCGCGGGAGGGAAGAAGGAGAATGAGCAGTTCTTC; CDR3: CASSAGGKKENEQFF
size: .; D: .; J: TRBJ1-5; V: TRBV6-1; DNA: TGTGCCAGCAGGGGTTCTATTTCTCGGCCCCAGCATTTT; CDR3: CASRGSISRPQHF
size: .; D: .; J: TRBJ1-2; V: TRBV15; DNA: TGTGCCACCAGCAGAGATCCTGGGACGCATGGCTACACCTTC; CDR3: CATSRDPGTHGYTF
size: .; D: .; J: TRBJ1-1; V: TRBV19; DNA: TGTGCCAGTAAAAGGACAGTTTGGAACACTGAAGCTTTCTTT; CDR3: CASKRTVWNTEAFF
size: few; D: TRBD1; J: TRBJ1-2; V: TRBV6-5; DNA: TGTGCCAGCAGTTATCTAAAGGGGGCGAAGTATGGCTACACCTTC; CDR3: CASSYLKGAKYGYTF
size: .; D: .; J: TRBJ2-7; V: TRBV7-9; DNA: TGTGCCAGCAGCCAGGGACTTCGAACAGAAGTCGAGCAGTACTTC; CDR3: CASSQGLRTEVEQYF
size: .; D: TRBD1; J: TRBJ1-2; V: TRBV6-6; DNA: TGTGCCAGCAGAAGGGACAGAGTCGGTGGCTACACCTTC; CDR3: CASRRDRVGGYTF
size: .; D: .; J: TRBJ2-1; V: TRBV19; DNA: TGTGCCAGTAGTCGACAGACCAATGAGCAGTTCTTC; CDR3: CASSRQTNEQFF
size: .; D: TRBD1; J: TRBJ2-5; V: TRBV27; DNA: TGTGCCAGCAAAAAAAGGACAGGGGTTCCGGAGACCCAGTACTTC; CDR3: CASKKRTGVPETQYF
size: once; D: TRBD1; J: TRBJ2-3; V: TRBV29-1; DNA: TGCAGCGTTGGTAAGGGACAGACCACAGATACGCAGTATTTT; CDR3: CSVGKGQTTDTQYF
size: .; D: .; J: TRBJ2-2; V: TRBV5-1; DNA: TGCGCCAGCAGCTTCGGCGGGGACACCGGGGAGCTGTTTTTT; CDR3: CASSFGGDTGELFF
size: .; D: .; J: TRBJ2-2; V: TRBV5-1; DNA: TGCGCCAGCAGCCCCCCCGGGGATGCGGTGGTGATAGGGGAGCTGTTTTTT; CDR3: CASSPPGDAVVIGELFF
size: .; D: .; J: TRBJ2-1; V: TRBV6-6; DNA: TGTGCCAGCAGTCAGTCAGGGCGGCGACAAAGTGAGCAGTTCTTC; CDR3: CASSQSGRRQSEQFF
size: .; D: .; J: TRBJ1-1; V: TRBV18; DNA: TGTGCCAGCTCACCGCAGACCGGAGGGAGGGTTGAAGCTTTCTTT; CDR3: CASSPQTGGRVEAFF